The 6 T cell receptor beta chains below all came from one sample that was sequenced in a study of ipilimumab plus nivolumab after autologous stem cell transplantation. Profiled with immunoSEQ multiplex PCR; TCRdb holds only in-frame clones, not every one. The table records 77,000 or so clones, approximately 86% of them present only once. The sample was PBMCs, taken in a trial of ipilimumab plus nivolumab as post-transplant consolidation. The receptor set was obtained from a male donor with diffuse large B-cell lymphoma.

The J gene is TRBJ2-3, the V gene TRBV9; D remains unclear. V dropped 0 bases and J dropped 1 base, with 9 bases sitting between them. Germline lookup yields CDR1 SGDLS and CDR2 YYNGEE. The CDR3 loop spans 15 amino acids. CDR3 amino acids: CASSVAPRGTDTQYF. The CDR3 bases are TGTGCCAGCAGCGTAGCTCCCCGGGGCACAGATACGCAGTATTTT.

This chain connects TRBV19 to TRBJ1-3; D remains unclear. This CDR3 comprises 10 residues. The germline gives CDR1 LNHDA, CDR2 SQIVND (reference sequence). V dropped 9 bases and J dropped 5 bases, with 5 bases sitting between them. The DNA of the CDR3 is TGTGCCAGCAAAAGAAACACCATATATTTT. This sequence encodes CASKRNTIYF.

The chain carries TRBV5-1 and TRBJ1-2, with D tentatively TRBD1 (6 bases). The germline V and J ends were trimmed by 0 bases and 8 bases, with 11 bases remaining between them. The germline V gene encodes CDR1 SGHRS and CDR2 YFSETQ. This CDR3 has 13 residues. The DNA of the CDR3 is TGCGCCAGCAGCTTGGACGGCAGGGGAGGCTACACCTTC. Its translation: CASSLDGRGGYTF.

The chain has TRBV5-4 and TRBJ2-7, with 9 bases that match TRBD2. This CDR3 is built from 14 residues. V gave up 4 bases and J gave up 6 bases; unmatched junction bases: 8. In germline, CDR1 is SGHNT, CDR2 YYREEE (reference sequence). CDR3 sequence: CASSPHFSGSEQYF. The DNA of the CDR3 is TGTGCCAGCAGCCCCCACTTTAGCGGGAGCGAGCAGTACTTC.

This chain links TRBV13 with TRBJ1-2, with D possibly being TRBD1 (5 bases). The V gene's germline CDR1 is PRHDT and CDR2 FYEKMQ (reference sequence). The CDR3 runs 15 residues. V lost 4 bases, J lost 2 bases, and 14 bases lay in between. The CDR3, as DNA: TGTGCCAGCAGCTCGGGTCGAGGGGCGAACTATGGCTACACCTTC. Protein: CASSSGRGANYGYTF.

This chain links TRBV4-1 with TRBJ1-2, with D uncertain. V shed 0 bases and J shed 0 bases, with 8 bases lying between them. Germline CDR1 and CDR2: MGHRA and YSYEKL. The CDR3 runs 15 residues. DNA for the CDR3: TGCGCCAGCAGCCAAGAGGCGGGGACTAACTATGGCTACACCTTC. Protein product: CASSQEAGTNYGYTF.